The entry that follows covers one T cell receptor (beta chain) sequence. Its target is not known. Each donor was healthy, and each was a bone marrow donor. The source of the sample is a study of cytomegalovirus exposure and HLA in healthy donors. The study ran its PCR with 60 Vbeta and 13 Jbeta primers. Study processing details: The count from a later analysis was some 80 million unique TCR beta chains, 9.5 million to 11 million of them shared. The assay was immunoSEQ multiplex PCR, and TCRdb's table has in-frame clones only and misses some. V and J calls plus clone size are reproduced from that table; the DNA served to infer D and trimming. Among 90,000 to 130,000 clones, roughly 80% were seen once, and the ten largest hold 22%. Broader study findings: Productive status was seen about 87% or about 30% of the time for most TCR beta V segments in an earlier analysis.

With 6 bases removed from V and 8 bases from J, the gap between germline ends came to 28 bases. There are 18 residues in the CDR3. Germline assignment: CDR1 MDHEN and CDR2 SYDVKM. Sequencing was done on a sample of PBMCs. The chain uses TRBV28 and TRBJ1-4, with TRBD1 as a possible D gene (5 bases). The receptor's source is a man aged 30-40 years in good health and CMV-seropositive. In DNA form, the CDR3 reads TGTGCCAGCAGCCGGACTGATTGGGGAGGGGCTATTTACGAAAAACTGTTTTTT. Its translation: CASSRTDWGGAIYEKLFF. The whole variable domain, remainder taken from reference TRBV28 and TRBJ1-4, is DVKVTQSSRYLVKRTGEKVFLECVQDMDHENMFWYRQDPGLGLRLIYFSYDVKMKEKGDIPEGYSVSREKKERFSLILESASTNQTSMYLCASSRTDWGGAIYEKLFFGSGTQLSVL.